These 25 T cell receptor beta chains were all obtained from the same sample, sequenced in a study of T cell responses to AZD1222 COVID-19 vaccine (dated by TCRdb to the early 2020s). Library construction relied on the immunoSEQ multiplex PCR assay. Here the immuneACCESS table is served through TCRdb, limited to in-frame sequences with V and J called. Missing clones are a known gap in these copies; in checked studies unresolved V genes cover under half, and the rest lacks a known reason. The sample includes under 150,000 clones, with approximately 90% observed a single time. The ten largest clones represent approximately 1% of the sample. The meaning of the sample's time point label: baseline before first vaccination. Sequenced material: peripheral blood, taken on day 0 of AZD1222 vaccination. These receptors were taken from an adult in good health.

The chain recombines TRBV6-6 with TRBJ2-7; D gene unclear. The CDR3 is 14 residues long. Germline CDR1 is MNHNY and CDR2 is SVGAGI (reference sequence). Trimming stripped 2 bases from V and 4 bases from J, with 12 bases between. The chain's CDR3 is CASSYGSPPYEQYF. For the CDR3, the DNA is TGTGCCAGCAGTTACGGGTCACCCCCATACGAGCAGTACTTC.

Remarks on this clone: The junction departs from germline at one end; a sequencing error may be responsible. This rearrangement joins TRBV6-5 to TRBJ1-1, with a weak D call TRBD1 (5 bases). Germline V gene lookup returns CDR1 MNHEY and CDR2 SVGAGI. The CDR3 sequence is 13 residues long. For the CDR3, the DNA is TGTGCCAGCAGTGACTCAAAGGGGAGTGAAGCTTTCTTT. Encoded protein: CASSDSKGSEAFF.

This clone occurred once. The gene calls are TRBV5-6 and TRBJ1-4; possible D gene TRBD1, 5 bases. This CDR3 region has 14 residues. V was trimmed by 0 bases and J by 8 bases, leaving 11 bases between them. CDR1 is SGHDT, CDR2 YYEEEE, per germline. CDR3 loop: CASSLGRWGEKLFF. CDR3 bases: TGTGCCAGCAGCTTGGGTCGTTGGGGGGAAAAACTGTTTTTT.

The gene calls are TRBV7-7 and TRBJ2-7, with D unresolved. The length of the CDR3 is 13 residues. V gave up 0 bases and J gave up 4 bases, with 7 bases separating them. Germline V gives CDR1 SSHAT, CDR2 FNYEAQ (reference sequence). The CDR3 DNA reads TGTGCCAGCAGCTTAGCCCCAGAGTACGAGCAGTACTTC. Translation gives CASSLAPEYEQYF.

This clone occurred once. V gene TRBV14 combines with J gene TRBJ2-1; TRBD1 might be the D (5 bases). Trimming left V 4 bases short and J 7 bases short, with 20 bases between. Germline CDR1 is SGHDN and CDR2 is FVKESK. This CDR3 has 16 residues. As DNA, the CDR3 is TGTGCCAGCAGCCCTAGGACCAGGGCTTTGAGGAATGAGCAGTTCTTC. This gives the protein CASSPRTRALRNEQFF.

The CDR3 region has the DNA TGTGCCAGCAGCTTGGCCGGGACAGGAAACACCATATATTTT. Amino acid sequence: CASSLAGTGNTIYF. This chain links TRBV5-4 with TRBJ1-3; possibly TRBD1 for D (6 bases). Trimming took off 0 bases at V and 4 bases at J, with 8 bases between the two ends. CDR1 and CDR2 from the germline V gene are SGHNT and YYREEE (reference sequence). The CDR3 totals 14 residues.

The chain links TRBV9 to TRBJ2-3; no definite D call. CDR3 length equals 15 residues. The ends were cut back, 0 bases at V and 2 bases at J, with 10 bases in the middle. Germline V gene data show CDR1 as SGDLS and CDR2 as YYNGEE. CDR3: CASSVGATHTDTQYF. DNA for the CDR3: TGTGCCAGCAGCGTAGGTGCCACTCACACAGATACGCAGTATTTT.

The chain's CDR3 is CASSQESWNEQFF. CDR3 sequence (DNA): TGCGCCAGCAGCCAAGAATCCTGGAATGAGCAGTTCTTC. The J gene is TRBJ2-1, the V gene TRBV4-1; D remains unclear. Trimming took off 0 bases at V and 7 bases at J, with 7 bases between the two ends. Per germline, CDR1 MGHRA and CDR2 YSYEKL. The CDR3 has 13 amino acids.

V usage is TRBV3-1 (or the pseudogene TRBV3-2) and J usage is TRBJ1-2, with D unresolved. From germline, CDR1 is LGHDT and CDR2 YNNKEL (reference sequence). The CDR3 totals 12 residues. V was clipped by 6 bases and J by 7 bases, with 12 bases between them. CDR3 DNA: TGTGCCAGCAGGGGCCTCCGAAGTGGCTACACCTTC. This encodes CASRGLRSGYTF.

In nucleotides, the CDR3 is TGTGCCTGGGGCGGAGCCTACAATGAGCAGTTCTTC. Translating it yields CAWGGAYNEQFF. The rearrangement joins TRBV7-2 to TRBJ2-1, with D possibly being TRBD1 (5 bases). The CDR3 extends over 12 amino acids. The germline V gene encodes CDR1 SGHTA and CDR2 FQGNSA. V lost 11 bases to trimming and J lost 2 bases, with 10 bases between them.

There are a few counts of this clone. The chain combines TRBV4-2 with TRBJ2-3; no clear D. V shed 4 bases and J shed 2 bases, with 10 bases lying between them. This CDR3 has 14 amino acids. Germline CDR1 reads LGHNA; CDR2 reads YNFKEQ. The CDR3 nucleotides are TGTGCCAGCAGCCCTATATTGAACACAGATACGCAGTATTTT. Translating it yields CASSPILNTDTQYF.

This chain links TRBV7-9 with TRBJ1-1; 8 bases map to TRBD1. This CDR3 is 16 amino acids long. After removal of 3 bases from V and 4 bases from J, the junction contained 10 bases not matched to a gene. Germline V gene sequence: CDR1 SEHNR, CDR2 FQNEAQ (reference sequence). The CDR3 loop reads CASSFSDRGEGTEAFF. In DNA form, the CDR3 reads TGTGCCAGCAGCTTTAGCGACAGGGGAGAGGGCACTGAAGCTTTCTTT.

This clone was counted once. The DNA for the CDR3 is TGTGCCAGCAGTCCCCGGGGTTGGGGTGAAAAACTGTTTTTT. Its translation is CASSPRGWGEKLFF. The J gene is TRBJ1-4, the V gene TRBV6-5; no definite D call. The CDR3 covers 14 residues. Germline V lookup: CDR1 MNHEY, CDR2 SVGAGI. The germline V and J ends were trimmed by 5 bases and 7 bases, with 14 bases remaining between them.

V is TRBV7-3 and J is TRBJ1-1; TRBD1 agrees at 9 bases. V shed 1 base and J 1 base; nucleotides not matched to a gene: 1. CDR1 is SGHTA and CDR2 is FQGTGA in the germline V gene. This CDR3 is built from 15 residues. The CDR3 is CASSLKGQGNTEAFF. CDR3 DNA: TGTGCCAGCAGCTTAAAGGGACAGGGGAACACTGAAGCTTTCTTT.

This chain connects TRBV19 to TRBJ1-1; the D gene is possibly TRBD1 (6 bases). Germline-derived CDR1 and CDR2 are LNHDA and SQIVND (reference sequence). V was pared by 9 bases and J by 5 bases, with 28 bases between. The CDR3 is made up of 17 amino acids. DNA of the CDR3: TGTGCCAGCGGGACCCAGGGGTTAAGCGAGGGTACGACTGAAGCTTTCTTT. Encoded protein: CASGTQGLSEGTTEAFF.

The chain employs TRBV21-1 and TRBJ2-7; the table calls TRBD2, which could not be checked here. TRBV21-1 represents a pseudogene. The CDR3 covers 17 residues. CDR3 DNA: TGTGCCAGCACCAGGGGGCTAGCGGGAGCCTGCTCCTACGAGCAGTACTTC. Protein product: CASTRGLAGACSYEQYF.

This clone has only one observation. The V gene is TRBV12-3 or TRBV12-4, the J gene TRBJ1-6; D not certain. The CDR3 spans 13 residues. Trimming shortened V by 7 bases and J by 3 bases, and 7 bases separated the two germline ends. The CDR3 DNA is TGTGCCAGCACCTCGGACTATAATTCACCCCTCCACTTT. The encoded protein is CASTSDYNSPLHF.

This chain connects TRBV28 to TRBJ2-7; TRBD2 matches 7 bases. Trimming took 5 bases from V and 0 from J; bases not matched to a gene: 7. CDR1 and CDR2 from the germline V gene are MDHEN and SYDVKM. This CDR3 comprises 15 residues. The CDR3 region is CASSRGSSGSYEQYF. In DNA, the CDR3 is TGTGCCAGCAGTCGCGGATCTAGCGGCTCCTACGAGCAGTACTTC.

The chain uses TRBV14 and TRBJ2-5; 9 bases are shared with TRBD1. The CDR3 length is 18 residues. Germline values: CDR1 SGHDN, CDR2 FVKESK. Unmatched junction bases numbered 10, after V lost 2 bases and J lost 0 bases. In DNA, the CDR3 is TGTGCCAGCAGCCAAAGGACAGGGGCGGGATGGTACCAAGAGACCCAGTACTTC. It specifies CASSQRTGAGWYQETQYF. Combining the CDR3 with reference TRBV14 and TRBJ2-5 gives the whole variable domain EAGVTQFPSHSVIEKGQTVTLRCDPISGHDNLYWYRRVMGKEIKFLLHFVKESKQDESGMPNNRFLAERTGGTYSTLKVQPAELEDSGVYFCASSQRTGAGWYQETQYFGPGTRLLVL.

The chain is built from TRBV7-9 and TRBJ2-3, with 8 bases aligning to TRBD2. CDR3 size: 16 residues. CDR1 is SEHNR, CDR2 FQNEAQ, per germline (reference sequence). The ends lost 3 bases at V and 0 bases at J; junction bases unmatched: 5. CDR3 sequence reads: CASSFPSGHSTDTQYF. CDR3 coding DNA: TGTGCCAGCAGCTTTCCTAGCGGGCATAGCACAGATACGCAGTATTTT.

This chain uses TRBV19 with TRBJ2-7; TRBD1 matches at 7 bases. This CDR3 has 14 amino acids. Germline V gene data show CDR1 as LNHDA and CDR2 as SQIVND (reference sequence). V was clipped by 6 bases and J by 2 bases; unmatched bases: 7. CDR3 region: CASRKTGKTYEQYF. The DNA of the CDR3 is TGTGCCAGTAGAAAGACAGGGAAAACCTACGAGCAGTACTTC. Based on the CDR3 plus reference TRBV19 and TRBJ2-7, the full variable domain is DGGITQSPKYLFRKEGQNVTLSCEQNLNHDAMYWYRQDPGQGLRLIYYSQIVNDFQKGDIAEGYSVSREKKESFPLTVTSAQKNPTAFYLCASRKTGKTYEQYFGPGTRLTVT.

Written as DNA, the CDR3 is TGCGCCAGCAGCTTGACCGGGACAGGGTACTACGAGCAGTACTTC. Protein: CASSLTGTGYYEQYF. The J gene is TRBJ2-7, the V gene TRBV5-1; 9 bases align to TRBD1. The V and J ends lost 1 base and 3 bases, in that order; junction bases with no gene match: 5. Germline V gives CDR1 SGHRS, CDR2 YFSETQ. The CDR3 is made up of 15 amino acids.

This clone has only one observation. This sequence joins TRBV3-1 (or the pseudogene TRBV3-2) and TRBJ1-2, with D uncertain. The CDR3 loop spans 14 amino acids. Germline V CDR1 and CDR2: LGHDT, YNNKEL (reference sequence). The V and J ends lost 0 bases and 4 bases respectively, with 9 bases between them. CDR3 residues: CASSQDPGSYGYTF. CDR3 nucleotides: TGTGCCAGCAGCCAAGATCCAGGAAGCTATGGCTACACCTTC.

The rearrangement uses TRBV6-2 or TRBV6-3 and TRBJ1-4, with 10 bases aligning to TRBD1. This CDR3 comprises 17 residues. The J segment lost 8 bases and the V segment lost 7 bases, leaving 16 bases of the junction unmatched. Germline V gene data show CDR1 as MNHEY and CDR2 as SVGEGT. The CDR3 is CASTPIRDRGWAEKLFF. In DNA, the CDR3 is TGTGCCAGCACCCCTATTCGGGACAGGGGATGGGCGGAAAAACTGTTTTTT.

The V gene is TRBV6-1, the J gene TRBJ2-4; D is ambiguous. CDR1 and CDR2 from the germline V gene are MNHNS and SASEGT. The ends were cut back, 4 bases at V and 0 bases at J, with 16 bases in the middle. The CDR3 length is 17 residues. The CDR3 sequence: CASSARYQTGAKNIQYF. CDR3 nucleotides: TGTGCCAGCAGTGCCAGGTATCAGACCGGAGCCAAAAACATTCAGTACTTC.